What follows are 31 T cell receptor beta chains derived from one specimen sequenced in a study of shared T cell receptors in the human thymus. Method: immunoSEQ multiplex PCR; TCRdb's copy keeps in-frame clones and lacks some. The sample holds more than 550,000 clones, approximately 85% seen once. The same sample was also studied in work on human thymus T cells.

Sequencing used thymocytes. Receptor source: a girl less than two years old with a congenital heart defect.

The CDR3: CASSLTVHSTYEQYF. CDR3 DNA sequence: TGTGCCAGCAGTTTAACTGTACACAGTACCTACGAGCAGTACTTC. This chain uses TRBV28 with TRBJ2-7, with D unclear. Germline V gene data show CDR1 as MDHEN and CDR2 as SYDVKM. The CDR3 is 15 amino acids. Trimming removed 2 bases at V and 2 bases at J, with 13 bases between.

This clone was counted a few times. The V and J genes are TRBV5-1 and TRBJ2-5; 11 nucleotides line up with TRBD1. Germline V gene lookup returns CDR1 SGHRS and CDR2 YFSETQ. The CDR3 length is 15 residues. Unmatched junction bases numbered 7, after V lost 4 bases and J lost 5 bases. CDR3 residues: CASSVPGQGVETQYF. For the CDR3, the DNA is TGCGCCAGCAGCGTGCCGGGACAGGGGGTTGAGACCCAGTACTTC.

The chain couples TRBV5-1 to TRBJ1-1, with 12 nucleotides matching TRBD1. Germline V gene lookup returns CDR1 SGHRS and CDR2 YFSETQ. CDR3 length: 19 amino acids. The J segment lost 2 bases and the V segment lost 4 bases, leaving 15 bases of the junction unmatched. CDR3 sequence reads: CASSPGPRRDRGRNTEAFF. The CDR3 DNA reads TGCGCCAGCAGCCCGGGGCCCCGCCGGGACAGGGGGCGCAACACTGAAGCTTTCTTT. Combining the CDR3 with reference TRBV5-1 and TRBJ1-1 gives the whole variable domain KAGVTQTPRYLIKTRGQQVTLSCSPISGHRSVSWYQQTPGQGLQFLFEYFSETQRNKGNFPGRFSGRQFSNSRSEMNVSTLELGDSALYLCASSPGPRRDRGRNTEAFFGQGTRLTVV.

J is TRBJ2-1 and V is TRBV4-3, with 9 bases lining up with TRBD1. The CDR3 runs to 17 residues. CDR1 and CDR2 from the germline V gene are LGHNA and YSLEER. V lost 0 bases and J lost 9; bases outside the gene matches: 12. CDR3 sequence (DNA): TGCGCCAGCAGCCAAGAACGGTGGGGGACAGGGATGGGTGAGCAGTTCTTC. Translation: CASSQERWGTGMGEQFF.

V gene TRBV7-3 combines with J gene TRBJ2-1; 9 nucleotides align to TRBD1. Germline V lookup: CDR1 SGHTA, CDR2 FQGTGA. V shed 4 bases, J shed 5 bases, and the junction held 6 bases outside the gene matches. The CDR3 has 15 amino acids. This chain's CDR3 is CASSSGQGGHNEQFF. CDR3 in DNA: TGTGCCAGCAGCTCGGGACAGGGAGGTCACAATGAGCAGTTCTTC.

J is TRBJ1-2 and V is TRBV11-2; 7 positions match TRBD1. This CDR3 region has 16 residues. Per the germline V gene, CDR1 is SGHAT and CDR2 is FQNNGV. With 0 bases clipped from V and 4 bases from J, the junction kept 8 bases outside the gene matches. CDR3 in DNA: TGTGCCAGCAGCTTAGAGGTTTCAGGGGGAGCCTATGGCTACACCTTC. Its translation: CASSLEVSGGAYGYTF.

V gene TRBV5-1 combines with J gene TRBJ2-2, with 7 bases matching TRBD1. V shed 4 bases and J 0 bases; nucleotides not matched to a gene: 6. CDR1 is SGHRS, CDR2 YFSETQ, per germline. CDR3 length equals 16 residues. The CDR3: CASSLGTAPNTGELFF. In DNA, the CDR3 is TGCGCCAGCAGCCTGGGGACAGCCCCGAACACCGGGGAGCTGTTTTTT.

The chain recombines TRBV4-2 with TRBJ2-1, with 8 bases fitting TRBD2. V lost 2 bases and J lost 0; bases outside the gene matches: 9. The CDR3 sequence is 18 residues long. Germline CDR1 is LGHNA and CDR2 is YNFKEQ. CDR3: CASSQITPGLGSYNEQFF. The CDR3 DNA sequence: TGTGCCAGCAGCCAAATAACCCCGGGACTAGGCTCCTACAATGAGCAGTTCTTC.

The V and J genes are TRBV16 and TRBJ1-1; TRBD1 matches at 9 bases. The V segment lost 6 bases and the J segment 2 bases; nucleotides outside the gene matches: 4. CDR3 length: 14 residues. CDR1 is KGHSY and CDR2 is FQNENV in the germline V gene. In DNA, the CDR3 is TGTGCCAGCAGACCGGGACAGGGAAACACTGAAGCTTTCTTT. Amino acids: CASRPGQGNTEAFF. Based on the CDR3 plus reference TRBV16 and TRBJ1-1, the full variable domain is GEEVAQTPKHLVRGEGQKAKLYCAPIKGHSYVFWYQQVLKNEFKFLISFQNENVFDETGMPKERFSAKCLPNSPCSLEIQATKLEDSAVYFCASRPGQGNTEAFFGQGTRLTVV.

This chain connects TRBV5-1 to TRBJ1-1; D is unclear. The germline CDR1 and CDR2 sequences are SGHRS and YFSETQ. The CDR3 runs 15 residues. V was shortened by 1 base and J by 4 bases, with 14 bases between the two germline ends. The CDR3 nucleotides are TGCGCCAGCAGCTTGTACCCCCGGTCGGGCACTGAAGCTTTCTTT. This codes for CASSLYPRSGTEAFF.

The chain recombines TRBV19 with TRBJ1-1, with 9 bases lining up with TRBD1. Germline values: CDR1 LNHDA, CDR2 SQIVND (reference sequence). The CDR3 is made up of 16 amino acids. The V and J ends lost 6 bases and 3 bases, in that order; junction bases with no gene match: 11. The DNA of the CDR3 is TGTGCCAGTAGCCTGGACAGGGGCCACGATGACACTGAAGCTTTCTTT. Amino acids: CASSLDRGHDDTEAFF.

V gene TRBV2 combines with J gene TRBJ2-5; TRBD2 might be the D (6 bases). Germline V gives CDR1 SNHLY, CDR2 FYNNEI. The V end lost 10 bases, the J end lost 3 bases, and 24 bases lay between the germline ends. The CDR3 has 16 amino acids. The CDR3 reads CANTNRDSVLKETQYF. DNA for the CDR3: TGTGCCAACACAAACCGGGACTCCGTTTTAAAAGAGACCCAGTACTTC.

There are a few counts of this clone. The rearrangement links TRBV28 to TRBJ2-3; 8 nucleotides match TRBD1. The V gene end was trimmed by 0 bases and the J gene end by 2 bases; junction bases not matched to a gene: 16. Germline-derived CDR1 and CDR2 are MDHEN and SYDVKM. The CDR3 length is 20 residues. CDR3 sequence reads: CASSLCRNAPGQADTDTQYF. CDR3 DNA sequence: TGTGCCAGCAGTTTATGCAGGAATGCACCGGGACAGGCGGACACAGATACGCAGTATTTT.

The chain couples TRBV4-1 to TRBJ2-5; a weak D match, TRBD1 (5 bases). Trimming pared 3 bases from V and 3 bases from J, leaving 8 bases between. The germline CDR1 and CDR2 sequences are MGHRA and YSYEKL. This CDR3 region has 13 residues. CDR3 coding DNA: TGCGCCAGCAGCCAGGGCAGGGAAGAGACCCAGTACTTC. It codes for CASSQGREETQYF.

The gene calls are TRBV6-6 and TRBJ1-4, with a tentative D call TRBD1 (6 bases). This CDR3 is built from 15 residues. Per the germline V gene, CDR1 is MNHNY and CDR2 is SVGAGI (reference sequence). V lost 5 bases and J 8 bases, leaving 18 bases between the germline ends. DNA for the CDR3: TGTGCCAGCAGTAGATCAGGGGCGGAATGGGAAAAACTGTTTTTT. As protein: CASSRSGAEWEKLFF.

The rearrangement joins TRBV5-1 to TRBJ2-7, with D possibly being TRBD1 (5 bases). This CDR3 has 17 amino acids. V lost 6 bases and J lost 2, with 24 bases in between. CDR1 is SGHRS and CDR2 is YFSETQ in the germline V gene. The CDR3 region is CASTRRGLSQVPYEQYF. The DNA of the CDR3 is TGCGCCAGCACCCGACGTGGGCTATCACAGGTCCCCTACGAGCAGTACTTC.

V and J are TRBV5-6 and TRBJ1-1; 8 bases agree with TRBD1. V dropped 4 bases and J dropped 2; count of bases not matched to a gene: 16. Per the germline V gene, CDR1 is SGHDT and CDR2 is YYEEEE. The CDR3 is 18 residues long. CDR3 nucleotides: TGTGCCAGCAGCGCGCCCGGGCAGGGGGCAGGGATCAACACTGAAGCTTTCTTT. Translation gives CASSAPGQGAGINTEAFF. Full variable domain (missing parts from reference TRBV5-6 and TRBJ1-1): DAGVTQSPTHLIKTRGQQVTLRCSPKSGHDTVSWYQQALGQGPQFIFQYYEEEERQRGNFPDRFSGHQFPNYSSELNVNALLLGDSALYLCASSAPGQGAGINTEAFFGQGTRLTVV.

This clone has only one observation. This chain joins TRBV5-3 and TRBJ2-7; D gene unclear. TRBV5-3 belongs to the ORF category, with a function that is uncertain. The CDR3 is made up of 16 amino acids. Between the trimmed V and J ends, which lost 0 bases and 4 bases, there was a span of 17 bases. The CDR3 nucleotides read TGTGCCAGAAGCTTGGAGGCGGTAGCCCCCCGTTACGAGCAGTACTTC. Protein sequence: CARSLEAVAPRYEQYF.

CDR3 sequence (DNA): TGTGCCATCAGTGTCGGGAGGCACCCATACGAGCAGTACTTC. Translating it yields CAISVGRHPYEQYF. This sequence joins TRBV10-3 and TRBJ2-7; 7 nucleotides align to TRBD2. The CDR3 sequence is 14 residues long. Per the germline V gene, CDR1 is ENHRY and CDR2 is SYGVKD. Trimming removed 4 bases from V and 4 bases from J; junction bases left unmatched: 7.

The V call is TRBV4-1, the J call TRBJ2-7; TRBD2 agrees at 14 bases. Germline loops: CDR1 MGHRA, CDR2 YSYEKL. The CDR3 is 16 residues long. The trim removed 1 base at V and 6 bases at J, leaving 5 bases unmatched. The CDR3 reads CASSQGLAGGPFEQYF. The CDR3 DNA reads TGCGCCAGCAGCCAAGGACTAGCGGGGGGGCCGTTCGAGCAGTACTTC.

This clone was detected only once. The chain has TRBV9 and TRBJ2-5, with 7 bases that match TRBD1. The CDR3 length is 15 residues. Germline V gives CDR1 SGDLS, CDR2 YYNGEE. Trimming removed 3 bases from V and 2 bases from J; junction bases left unmatched: 7. CDR3 DNA: TGTGCCAGCAGCGCGGGACAGCTCTATCAAGAGACCCAGTACTTC. This translates into CASSAGQLYQETQYF.

J is TRBJ2-3 and V is TRBV6-5; possible D gene TRBD2, 7 bases. The CDR3 consists of 15 residues. V shed 2 bases and J shed 0 bases, with 9 bases lying between them. In germline, CDR1 is MNHEY, CDR2 SVGAGI. CDR3: CASSYRGASTDTQYF. In nucleotides, the CDR3 is TGTGCCAGCAGTTACCGGGGGGCTAGCACAGATACGCAGTATTTT.

The CDR3 loop is CASSPQGYNEQFF. The CDR3 bases are TGTGCCAGTTCTCCACAGGGCTACAATGAGCAGTTCTTC. This chain joins TRBV19 and TRBJ2-1, with D perhaps matching TRBD1 (6 bases). The CDR3 has 13 amino acids. Per the germline V gene, CDR1 is LNHDA and CDR2 is SQIVND (reference sequence). V lost 8 bases, J lost 3 bases, and 11 bases lay in between.

V is TRBV7-9 and J is TRBJ1-3; perhaps TRBD1 as D (5 bases). Trimming left V 3 bases short and J 0 bases short, with 15 bases between. The CDR3 contains 17 residues. CDR1 and CDR2 from the germline V gene are SEHNR and FQNEAQ (reference sequence). The CDR3 spells CASSLPGWGRSGNTIYF. The DNA of the CDR3 is TGTGCCAGCAGCTTGCCGGGCTGGGGCCGCTCTGGAAACACCATATATTTT.

The chain couples TRBV6-1 to TRBJ1-3; D not certain. The germline V and J ends were trimmed by 4 bases and 0 bases, with 16 bases remaining between them. The CDR3 consists of 17 residues. Germline values: CDR1 MNHNS, CDR2 SASEGT. CDR3 coding DNA: TGTGCCAGCAGTGTACGAAGGCAGGTCGGCTCTGGAAACACCATATATTTT. It codes for CASSVRRQVGSGNTIYF.

This chain connects TRBV27 to TRBJ2-7; D uncertain. V was pared by 5 bases and J by 10 bases, with 15 bases between. Germline lookup yields CDR1 MNHEY and CDR2 SMNVEV (reference sequence). This CDR3 contains 12 residues. CDR3 protein: CASSNSYEFQYF. The CDR3 DNA is TGTGCCAGCAGTAACAGCTATGAGTTCCAGTACTTC.

This rearrangement joins TRBV5-1 to TRBJ2-7; D is uncertain. This CDR3 comprises 11 residues. Trimming shortened V by 4 bases and J by 6 bases, and 8 bases separated the two germline ends. Germline CDR1 reads SGHRS; CDR2 reads YFSETQ. CDR3 DNA: TGCGCCAGCAGCGACATTTCCGAGCAGTACTTC. Encoded protein: CASSDISEQYF.

V gene TRBV5-1 combines with J gene TRBJ1-2; no definite D call. V dropped 0 bases and J dropped 3 bases, with 6 bases sitting between them. Germline V gene data show CDR1 as SGHRS and CDR2 as YFSETQ. The CDR3 is made up of 13 amino acids. DNA for the CDR3: TGCGCCAGCAGCTTGGCAATTGACTATGGCTACACCTTC. Encoded protein: CASSLAIDYGYTF.

V and J are TRBV7-9 and TRBJ1-1, with D perhaps matching TRBD1 (6 bases). The CDR3 has 17 amino acids. V gave up 8 bases and J gave up 1 base, with 23 bases separating them. Germline V lookup: CDR1 SEHNR, CDR2 FQNEAQ (reference sequence). The CDR3, as DNA: TGTGCCAGCTTCCAACAGGGCCCTATTGCGGGGAACACTGAAGCTTTCTTT. Protein: CASFQQGPIAGNTEAFF.

This rearrangement joins TRBV4-1 to TRBJ1-5; 8 bases map to TRBD1. CDR3 length equals 19 residues. CDR1 is MGHRA, CDR2 YSYEKL, per germline. The junction had 11 bases not matched to a gene; V was cut back by 1 base and J by 0 bases. Written as DNA, the CDR3 is TGCGCCAGCAGCCAAGCCCCGGGACAGGCGTACCTTAGCAATCAGCCCCAGCATTTT. Residues: CASSQAPGQAYLSNQPQHF.

This rearrangement joins TRBV10-2 to TRBJ2-7, with a possible D match to TRBD1 (6 bases). Germline assignment: CDR1 WSHSY and CDR2 SAAADI. This CDR3 is built from 17 residues. The ends were cut back, 5 bases at V and 1 base at J, with 21 bases in the middle. The CDR3 here is CASSRRQAARSSYEQYF. Written as DNA, the CDR3 is TGCGCCAGCAGTAGAAGACAGGCGGCCCGGTCTTCCTACGAGCAGTACTTC.